Listed below are T cell receptor beta chains from one sample, sequenced in a study of beta chain features in type 1 diabetes. The protocol was immunoSEQ multiplex PCR, while the TCRdb copy is restricted to in-frame clones and leaves out a portion. The table records 200,000 to 300,000 clones, over 20% of them present only once. What was sequenced was naive CD4+ T cells from blood. The receptors were gathered from a middle-aged woman with type 1 diabetes. Both conserved end residues are part of each CDR3. The D gene is left open where the match is weak. Clone sizes are given selectively: once, few, many, or a class where the clone is expanded.

cdr3_aa: CSVGLSVSPRQYF
cdr3_nt: TGCAGCGTTGGACTGTCCGTTTCCCCTCGGCAGTACTTC
j_call: TRBJ2-7
d_call: -
v_call: TRBV29-1
clone_size: -

cdr3_aa: CASSQDRHGYTF
cdr3_nt: TGCGCCAGCAGCCAAGATCGACACGGCTACACCTTC
j_call: TRBJ1-2
d_call: -
v_call: TRBV4-1
clone_size: -

cdr3_aa: CASSRRDRSSGANVLTF
cdr3_nt: TGTGCCAGCTCACGCCGGGACAGGAGCTCTGGGGCCAACGTCCTGACTTTC
j_call: TRBJ2-6
d_call: TRBD1
v_call: TRBV18
clone_size: -

cdr3_aa: CASSLVGDTEAFF
cdr3_nt: TGTGCCAGCAGCTTAGTAGGGGACACTGAAGCTTTCTTT
j_call: TRBJ1-1
d_call: -
v_call: TRBV7-2
clone_size: few

cdr3_aa: CASTRDGSSYEQYF
cdr3_nt: TGTGCCAGCACCAGGGACGGGAGCTCCTACGAGCAGTACTTC
j_call: TRBJ2-7
d_call: -
v_call: TRBV25-1
clone_size: -

cdr3_aa: CATPGTVYGYTF
cdr3_nt: TGTGCCACCCCCGGGACAGTTTATGGCTACACCTTC
j_call: TRBJ1-2
d_call: TRBD1
v_call: TRBV28
clone_size: -

cdr3_aa: CASKKDRGREEQYF
cdr3_nt: TGTGCCAGCAAGAAGGACAGGGGGAGGGAGGAGCAGTACTTC
j_call: TRBJ2-7
d_call: TRBD1
v_call: TRBV2
clone_size: -

cdr3_aa: CASSETGVQPQHF
cdr3_nt: TGTGCCAGCAGTGAAACAGGGGTTCAGCCCCAGCATTTT
j_call: TRBJ1-5
d_call: TRBD1
v_call: TRBV2
clone_size: few

cdr3_aa: CASSLSPEGEQYF
cdr3_nt: TGCGCCAGCAGCCTATCCCCGGAGGGCGAGCAGTACTTC
j_call: TRBJ2-7
d_call: -
v_call: TRBV4-3
clone_size: -

cdr3_aa: CASSLDGGQGPDTQYF
cdr3_nt: TGCGCCAGCAGCTTGGATGGGGGACAGGGACCCGATACGCAGTATTTT
j_call: TRBJ2-3
d_call: TRBD1
v_call: TRBV5-1
clone_size: few

cdr3_aa: CASSLAGREGSPLHF
cdr3_nt: TGCGCCAGCAGCTTGGCCGGCAGGGAAGGATCACCCCTCCACTTT
j_call: TRBJ1-6
d_call: -
v_call: TRBV5-1
clone_size: few

cdr3_aa: CASSPSGRGFTGELFF
cdr3_nt: TGTGCCAGCAGCCCCTCGGGCAGGGGTTTCACCGGGGAGCTGTTTTTT
j_call: TRBJ2-2
d_call: -
v_call: TRBV11-2
clone_size: -

cdr3_aa: CASSVGWTANSPLHF
cdr3_nt: TGTGCCAGCAGCGTAGGCTGGACAGCAAATTCACCCCTCCACTTT
j_call: TRBJ1-6
d_call: -
v_call: TRBV9
clone_size: -

cdr3_aa: CASSLESWGRLGYTF
cdr3_nt: TGTGCCAGCAGCTTGGAAAGTTGGGGGCGCCTCGGCTACACCTTC
j_call: TRBJ1-2
d_call: -
v_call: TRBV5-4
clone_size: -

cdr3_aa: CAWSSGLSGVGYTF
cdr3_nt: TGTGCCTGGAGTTCGGGACTCTCGGGGGTGGGCTACACCTTC
j_call: TRBJ1-2
d_call: -
v_call: TRBV30
clone_size: -

cdr3_aa: CASSSQGSPFHSPLHF
cdr3_nt: TGTGCCAGCAGCTCGCAGGGATCTCCTTTCCATTCACCCCTCCACTTT
j_call: TRBJ1-6
d_call: -
v_call: TRBV9
clone_size: -

cdr3_aa: CASSAGTLNTEAFF
cdr3_nt: TGTGCCAGCAGTGCCGGGACACTGAACACTGAAGCTTTCTTT
j_call: TRBJ1-1
d_call: -
v_call: TRBV28
clone_size: few

cdr3_aa: CASSRTGFEQYF
cdr3_nt: TGTGCCAGCAGCCGGACAGGGTTCGAGCAGTACTTC
j_call: TRBJ2-7
d_call: TRBD1
v_call: TRBV5-4
clone_size: few

cdr3_aa: CASMLRLGGETQYF
cdr3_nt: TGTGCCAGCATGTTGCGACTCGGAGGGGAGACCCAGTACTTC
j_call: TRBJ2-5
d_call: -
v_call: TRBV27
clone_size: -

cdr3_aa: CASSSLLAGGSDTQYF
cdr3_nt: TGTGCCAGCAGCTCGCTACTAGCGGGGGGTTCAGATACGCAGTATTTT
j_call: TRBJ2-3
d_call: TRBD2
v_call: TRBV7-3
clone_size: few

cdr3_aa: CASGLGQGLYGEQFF
cdr3_nt: TGTGCTAGTGGTTTGGGACAGGGCCTTTACGGTGAGCAGTTCTTC
j_call: TRBJ2-1
d_call: TRBD1
v_call: TRBV12-5
clone_size: -

cdr3_aa: CASSRGSGSGTDTQYF
cdr3_nt: TGCGCCAGCAGCCGGGGAAGCGGGAGTGGCACAGATACGCAGTATTTT
j_call: TRBJ2-3
d_call: TRBD2
v_call: TRBV4-1
clone_size: few

cdr3_aa: CASSVSSGSYNEQFF
cdr3_nt: TGTGCCAGCAGCGTAAGTAGCGGGTCCTACAATGAGCAGTTCTTC
j_call: TRBJ2-1
d_call: TRBD2
v_call: TRBV9
clone_size: few

cdr3_aa: CASSDPRDPSDNEQFF
cdr3_nt: TGTGCCAGCAGCGACCCGCGGGATCCAAGCGACAATGAGCAGTTCTTC
j_call: TRBJ2-1
d_call: -
v_call: TRBV9
clone_size: -